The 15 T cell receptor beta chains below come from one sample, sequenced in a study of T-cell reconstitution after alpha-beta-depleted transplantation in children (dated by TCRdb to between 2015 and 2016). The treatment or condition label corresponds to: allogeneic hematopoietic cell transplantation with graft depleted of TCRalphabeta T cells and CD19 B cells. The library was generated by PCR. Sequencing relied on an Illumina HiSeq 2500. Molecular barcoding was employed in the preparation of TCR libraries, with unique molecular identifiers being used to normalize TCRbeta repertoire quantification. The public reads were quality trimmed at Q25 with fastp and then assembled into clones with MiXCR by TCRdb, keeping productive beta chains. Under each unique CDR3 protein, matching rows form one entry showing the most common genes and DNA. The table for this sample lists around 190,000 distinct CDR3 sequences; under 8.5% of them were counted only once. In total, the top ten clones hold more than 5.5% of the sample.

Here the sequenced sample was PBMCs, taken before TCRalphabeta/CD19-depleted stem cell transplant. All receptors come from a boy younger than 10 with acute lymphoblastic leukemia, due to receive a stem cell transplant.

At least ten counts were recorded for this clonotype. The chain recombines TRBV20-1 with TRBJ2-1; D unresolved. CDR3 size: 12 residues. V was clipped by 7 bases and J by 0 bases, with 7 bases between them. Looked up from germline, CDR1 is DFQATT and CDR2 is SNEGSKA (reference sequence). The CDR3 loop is CSGPVSYNEQFF. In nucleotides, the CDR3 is TGCAGTGGACCCGTCTCCTACAATGAGCAGTTCTTC.

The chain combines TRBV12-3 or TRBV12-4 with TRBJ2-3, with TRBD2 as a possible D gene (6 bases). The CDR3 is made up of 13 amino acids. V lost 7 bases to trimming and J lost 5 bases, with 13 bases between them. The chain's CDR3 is CASTLVGRDTQYF. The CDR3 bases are TGTGCCAGCACCTTGGTCGGGAGAGATACGCAGTATTTT.

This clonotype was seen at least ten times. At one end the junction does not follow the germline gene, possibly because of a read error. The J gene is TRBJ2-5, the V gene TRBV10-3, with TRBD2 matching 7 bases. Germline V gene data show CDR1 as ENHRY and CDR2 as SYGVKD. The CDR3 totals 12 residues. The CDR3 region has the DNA TGTGCCATCAGTGACACTAGCGCCCCTTCGATCTTC. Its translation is CAISDTSAPSIF.

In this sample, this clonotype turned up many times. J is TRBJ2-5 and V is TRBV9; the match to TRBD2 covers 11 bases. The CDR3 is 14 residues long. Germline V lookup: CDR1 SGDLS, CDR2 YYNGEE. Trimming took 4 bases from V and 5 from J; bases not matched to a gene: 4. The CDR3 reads CASSISSGGETQYF. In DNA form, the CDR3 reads TGTGCCAGCAGCATCTCTAGCGGGGGGGAGACCCAGTACTTC.

The CDR3 DNA sequence: TGTGCCAGCAGTGAAAACAGGGGTGTGGAAGAAAAACTGTTTTTT. This gives the protein CASSENRGVEEKLFF. The rearrangement links TRBV2 to TRBJ1-4, with 7 nucleotides matching TRBD1. This CDR3 has 15 amino acids. V was clipped by 2 bases and J by 8 bases; unmatched bases: 8. CDR1 is SNHLY and CDR2 is FYNNEI in the germline V gene. Looking up the rest from reference TRBV2 and TRBJ1-4 gives the full variable domain: EPEVTQTPSHQVTQMGQEVILRCVPISNHLYFYWYRQILGQKVEFLVSFYNNEISEKSEIFDDQFSVERPDGSNFTLKIRSTKLEDSAMYFCASSENRGVEEKLFFGSGTQLSVL.

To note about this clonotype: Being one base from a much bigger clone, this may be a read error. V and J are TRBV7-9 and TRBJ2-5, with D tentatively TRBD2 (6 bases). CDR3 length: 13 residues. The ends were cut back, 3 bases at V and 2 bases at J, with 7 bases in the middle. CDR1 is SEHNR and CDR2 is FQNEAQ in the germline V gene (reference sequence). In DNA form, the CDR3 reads TGTGCCAGCAGCTTTGCGGGACAAGAGACCCAGTACTTC. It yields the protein CASSFAGQETQYF.

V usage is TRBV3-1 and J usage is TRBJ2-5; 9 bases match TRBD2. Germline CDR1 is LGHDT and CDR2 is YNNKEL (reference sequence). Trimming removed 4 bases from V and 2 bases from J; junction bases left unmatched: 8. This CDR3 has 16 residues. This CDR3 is CASSPTILAGQETQYF. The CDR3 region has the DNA TGTGCCAGCAGCCCAACCATTCTAGCGGGACAAGAGACCCAGTACTTC.

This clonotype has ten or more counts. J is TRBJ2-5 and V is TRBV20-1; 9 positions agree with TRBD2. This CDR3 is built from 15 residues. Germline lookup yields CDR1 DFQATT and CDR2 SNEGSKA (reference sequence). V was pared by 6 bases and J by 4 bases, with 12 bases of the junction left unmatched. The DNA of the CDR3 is TGCAGTGCCCCGAAAAGTCCAGCGGGAGGAGAGACCCAGTACTTC. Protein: CSAPKSPAGGETQYF.

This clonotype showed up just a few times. The CDR3 region has the DNA TGTGCCAGCAGTCAGGGACAGGGGGCGAGCGGGGAGCTGTTTTTT. It is translated as CASSQGQGASGELFF. The chain carries TRBV2 and TRBJ2-2; 12 nucleotides align to TRBD1. The CDR3 runs 15 residues. Germline CDR1 is SNHLY and CDR2 is FYNNEI. The V and J ends lost 5 bases and 7 bases, in that order; junction bases with no gene match: 5. Using reference TRBV2 and TRBJ2-2 for the parts outside the CDR3, the full variable domain is EPEVTQTPSHQVTQMGQEVILRCVPISNHLYFYWYRQILGQKVEFLVSFYNNEISEKSEIFDDQFSVERPDGSNFTLKIRSTKLEDSAMYFCASSQGQGASGELFFGEGSRLTVL.

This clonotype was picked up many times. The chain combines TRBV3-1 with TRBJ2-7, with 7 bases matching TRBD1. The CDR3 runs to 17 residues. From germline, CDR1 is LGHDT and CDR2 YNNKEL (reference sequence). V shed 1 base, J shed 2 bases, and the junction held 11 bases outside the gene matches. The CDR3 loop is CASSQGTDRKNPYEQYF. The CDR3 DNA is TGTGCCAGCAGCCAAGGGACGGACAGGAAGAACCCCTACGAGCAGTACTTC.

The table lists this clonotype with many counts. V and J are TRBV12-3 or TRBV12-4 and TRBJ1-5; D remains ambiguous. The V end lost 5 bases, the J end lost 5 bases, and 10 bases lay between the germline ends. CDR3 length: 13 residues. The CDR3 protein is CASSARADQPQHF. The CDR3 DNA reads TGTGCCAGCAGTGCTAGGGCAGATCAGCCCCAGCATTTT.

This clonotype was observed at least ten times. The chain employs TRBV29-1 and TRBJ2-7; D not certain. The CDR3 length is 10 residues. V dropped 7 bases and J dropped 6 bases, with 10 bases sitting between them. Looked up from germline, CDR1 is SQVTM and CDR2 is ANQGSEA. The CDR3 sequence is CSALGPEQYF. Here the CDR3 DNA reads TGCAGCGCCTTAGGACCCGAGCAGTACTTC.

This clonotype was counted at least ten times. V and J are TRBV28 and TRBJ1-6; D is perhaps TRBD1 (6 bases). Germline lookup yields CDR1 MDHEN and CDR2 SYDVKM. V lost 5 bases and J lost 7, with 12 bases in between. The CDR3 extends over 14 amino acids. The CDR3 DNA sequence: TGTGCCAGCAGTAGAGGGGGGACCAATTCACCCCTCCACTTT. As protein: CASSRGGTNSPLHF.

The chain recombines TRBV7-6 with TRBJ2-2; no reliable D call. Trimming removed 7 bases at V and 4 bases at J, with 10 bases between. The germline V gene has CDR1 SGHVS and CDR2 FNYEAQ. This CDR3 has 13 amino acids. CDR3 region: CASTPKGTGELFF. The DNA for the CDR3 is TGTGCCAGCACCCCGAAAGGCACCGGGGAGCTGTTTTTT.

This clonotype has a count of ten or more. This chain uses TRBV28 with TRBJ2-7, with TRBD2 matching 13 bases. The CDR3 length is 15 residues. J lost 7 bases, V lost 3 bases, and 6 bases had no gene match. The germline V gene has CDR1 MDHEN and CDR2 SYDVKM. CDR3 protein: CASSFGLAGVWEQYF. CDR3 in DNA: TGTGCCAGCAGTTTTGGACTAGCGGGAGTTTGGGAGCAGTACTTC.